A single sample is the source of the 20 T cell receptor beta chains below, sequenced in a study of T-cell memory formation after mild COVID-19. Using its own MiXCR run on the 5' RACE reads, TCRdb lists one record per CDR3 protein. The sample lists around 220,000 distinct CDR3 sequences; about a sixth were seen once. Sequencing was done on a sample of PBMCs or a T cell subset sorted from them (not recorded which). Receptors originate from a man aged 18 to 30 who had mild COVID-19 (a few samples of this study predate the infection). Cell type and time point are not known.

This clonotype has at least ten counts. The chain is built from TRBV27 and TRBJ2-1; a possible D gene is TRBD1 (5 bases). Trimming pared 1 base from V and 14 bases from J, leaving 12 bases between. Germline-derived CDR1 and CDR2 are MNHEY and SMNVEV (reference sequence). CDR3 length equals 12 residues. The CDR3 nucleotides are TGTGCCAGCAGTTTATTGGGGCAGGGTGAGTTCTTC. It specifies CASSLLGQGEFF.

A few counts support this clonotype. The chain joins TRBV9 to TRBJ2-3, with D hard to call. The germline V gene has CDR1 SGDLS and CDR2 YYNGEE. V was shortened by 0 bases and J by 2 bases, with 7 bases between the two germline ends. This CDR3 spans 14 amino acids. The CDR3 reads CASSVAAATDTQYF. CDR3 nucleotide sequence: TGTGCCAGCAGCGTAGCGGCTGCCACAGATACGCAGTATTTT.

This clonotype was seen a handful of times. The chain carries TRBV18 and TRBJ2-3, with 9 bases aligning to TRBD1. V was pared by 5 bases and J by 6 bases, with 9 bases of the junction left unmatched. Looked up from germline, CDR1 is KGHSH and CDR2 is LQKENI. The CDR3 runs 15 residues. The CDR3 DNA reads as TGTGCCAGCTCAGCTACAGGGGGCCCGCTGGATACGCAGTATTTT. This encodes CASSATGGPLDTQYF.

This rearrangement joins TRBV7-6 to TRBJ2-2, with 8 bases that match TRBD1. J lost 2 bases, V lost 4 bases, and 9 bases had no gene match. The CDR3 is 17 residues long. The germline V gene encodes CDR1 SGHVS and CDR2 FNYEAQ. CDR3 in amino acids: CASSSSQGAPNTGELFF. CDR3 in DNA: TGTGCCAGCAGCTCCTCTCAGGGGGCTCCAAACACCGGGGAGCTGTTTTTT.

The CDR3 loop reads CASSQTGGAGIQPQHF. The CDR3 DNA follows: TGTGCCAGTAGCCAGACAGGGGGCGCGGGAATTCAGCCCCAGCATTTT. The rearrangement links TRBV19 to TRBJ1-5, with 10 bases identical to TRBD1. There are 16 residues in the CDR3. Germline trimming cut 6 bases from V and 6 bases from J; bases unmatched to any gene: 11. Looked up from germline, CDR1 is LNHDA and CDR2 is SQIVND (reference sequence). The full variable domain, its missing parts supplied by reference TRBV19 and TRBJ1-5, is DGGITQSPKYLFRKEGQNVTLSCEQNLNHDAMYWYRQDPGQGLRLIYYSQIVNDFQKGDIAEGYSVSREKKESFPLTVTSAQKNPTAFYLCASSQTGGAGIQPQHFGDGTRLSIL.

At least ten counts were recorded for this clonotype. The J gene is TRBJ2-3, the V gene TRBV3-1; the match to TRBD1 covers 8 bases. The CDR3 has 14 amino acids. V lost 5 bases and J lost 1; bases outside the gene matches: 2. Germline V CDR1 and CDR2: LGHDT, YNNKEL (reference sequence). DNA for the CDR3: TGTGCCAGCAGCAGGGACAGGCGCACAGATACGCAGTATTTT. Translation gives CASSRDRRTDTQYF.

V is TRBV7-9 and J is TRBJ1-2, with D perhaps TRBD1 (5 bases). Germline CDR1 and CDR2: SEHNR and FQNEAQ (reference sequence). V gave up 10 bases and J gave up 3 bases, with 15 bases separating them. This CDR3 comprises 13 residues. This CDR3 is CATASGGDYGYTF. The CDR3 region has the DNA TGTGCCACCGCCTCGGGAGGGGACTATGGCTACACCTTC.

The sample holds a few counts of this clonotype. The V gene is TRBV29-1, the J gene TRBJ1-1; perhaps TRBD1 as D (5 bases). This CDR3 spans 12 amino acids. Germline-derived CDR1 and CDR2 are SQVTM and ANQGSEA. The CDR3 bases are TGCACCTCACAGGTTTGGAGCACTGAAGCTTTCTTT. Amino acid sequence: CTSQVWSTEAFF.

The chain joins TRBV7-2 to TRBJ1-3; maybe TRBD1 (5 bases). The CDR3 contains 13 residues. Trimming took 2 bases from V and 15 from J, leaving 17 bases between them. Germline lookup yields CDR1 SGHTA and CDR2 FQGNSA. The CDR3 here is CASSLMGRGTQYF. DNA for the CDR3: TGTGCCAGCAGCTTAATGGGTCGGGGGACCCAATATTTT.

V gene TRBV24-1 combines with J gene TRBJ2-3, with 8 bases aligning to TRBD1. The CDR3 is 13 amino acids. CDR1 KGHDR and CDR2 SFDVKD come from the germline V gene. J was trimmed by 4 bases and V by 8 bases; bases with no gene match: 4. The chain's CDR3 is CATMGQEADTQYF. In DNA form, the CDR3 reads TGTGCCACCATGGGACAGGAGGCAGATACGCAGTATTTT.

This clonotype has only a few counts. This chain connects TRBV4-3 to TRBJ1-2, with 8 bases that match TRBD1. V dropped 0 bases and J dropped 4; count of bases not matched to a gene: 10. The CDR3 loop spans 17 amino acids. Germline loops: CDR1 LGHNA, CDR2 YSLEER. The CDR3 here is CASSQDLHPGGVYGYTF. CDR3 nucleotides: TGCGCCAGCAGCCAAGATCTCCATCCAGGGGGCGTCTATGGCTACACCTTC.

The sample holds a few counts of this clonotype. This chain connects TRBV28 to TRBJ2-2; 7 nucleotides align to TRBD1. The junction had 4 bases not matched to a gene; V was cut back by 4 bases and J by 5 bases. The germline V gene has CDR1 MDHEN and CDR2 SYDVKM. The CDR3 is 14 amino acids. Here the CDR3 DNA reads TGTGCCAGCAGTTCGGGACAGCATACCGGGGAGCTGTTTTTT. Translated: CASSSGQHTGELFF. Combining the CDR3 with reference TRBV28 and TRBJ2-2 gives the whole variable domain DVKVTQSSRYLVKRTGEKVFLECVQDMDHENMFWYRQDPGLGLRLIYFSYDVKMKEKGDIPEGYSVSREKKERFSLILESASTNQTSMYLCASSSGQHTGELFFGEGSRLTVL.

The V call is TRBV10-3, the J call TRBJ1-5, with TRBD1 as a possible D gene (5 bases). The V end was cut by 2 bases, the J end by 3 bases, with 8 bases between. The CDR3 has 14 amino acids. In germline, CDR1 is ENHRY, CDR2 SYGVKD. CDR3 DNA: TGTGCCATCAGTGAGCCAGGGAACAATCAGCCCCAGCATTTT. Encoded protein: CAISEPGNNQPQHF.

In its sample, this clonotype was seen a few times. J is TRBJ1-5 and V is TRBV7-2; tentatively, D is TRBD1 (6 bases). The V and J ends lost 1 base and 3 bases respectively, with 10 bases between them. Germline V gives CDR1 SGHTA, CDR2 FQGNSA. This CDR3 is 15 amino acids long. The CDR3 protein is CASSLVGGYNQPQHF. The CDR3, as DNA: TGTGCCAGCAGCTTAGTGGGGGGCTACAATCAGCCCCAGCATTTT.

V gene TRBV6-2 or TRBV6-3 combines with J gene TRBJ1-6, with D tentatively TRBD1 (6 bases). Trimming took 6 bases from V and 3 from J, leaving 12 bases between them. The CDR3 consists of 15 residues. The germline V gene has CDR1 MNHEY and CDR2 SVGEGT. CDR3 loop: CASSYQGFYNSPLHF. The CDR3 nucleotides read TGTGCCAGCAGCTATCAGGGGTTCTATAATTCACCCCTCCACTTT.

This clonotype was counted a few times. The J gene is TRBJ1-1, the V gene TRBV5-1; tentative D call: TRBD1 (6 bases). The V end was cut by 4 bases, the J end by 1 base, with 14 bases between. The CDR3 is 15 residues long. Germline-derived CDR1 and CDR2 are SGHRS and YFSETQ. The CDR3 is CASSRAGTQNTEAFF. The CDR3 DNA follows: TGCGCCAGCAGCCGCGCCGGGACACAGAACACTGAAGCTTTCTTT.

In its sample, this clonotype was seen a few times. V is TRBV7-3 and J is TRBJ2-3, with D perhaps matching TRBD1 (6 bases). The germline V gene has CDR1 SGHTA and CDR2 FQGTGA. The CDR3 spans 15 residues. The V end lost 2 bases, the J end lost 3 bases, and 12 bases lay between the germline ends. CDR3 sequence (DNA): TGTGCCAGCAGCTTAGCAGGGGCGTGGACAGATACGCAGTATTTT. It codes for CASSLAGAWTDTQYF. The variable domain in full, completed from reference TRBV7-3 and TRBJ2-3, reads GAGVSQTPSNKVTEKGKYVELRCDPISGHTALYWYRQSLGQGPEFLIYFQGTGAADDSGLPNDRFFAVRPEGSVSTLKIQRTERGDSAVYLCASSLAGAWTDTQYFGPGTRLTVL.

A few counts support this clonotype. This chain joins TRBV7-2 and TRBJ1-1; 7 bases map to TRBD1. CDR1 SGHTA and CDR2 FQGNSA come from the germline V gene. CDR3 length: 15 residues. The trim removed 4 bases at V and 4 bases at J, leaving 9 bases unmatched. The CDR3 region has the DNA TGTGCCAGCAGCTCACCCCAGGGGGTGGGCACTGAAGCTTTCTTT. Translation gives CASSSPQGVGTEAFF.

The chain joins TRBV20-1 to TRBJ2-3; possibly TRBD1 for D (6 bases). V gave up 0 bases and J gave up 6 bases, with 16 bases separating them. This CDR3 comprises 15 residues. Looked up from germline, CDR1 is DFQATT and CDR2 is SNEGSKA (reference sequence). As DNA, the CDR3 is TGCAGTGCTAGAGACGCCCAGGGGTCCGGCGATACGCAGTATTTT. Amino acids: CSARDAQGSGDTQYF.

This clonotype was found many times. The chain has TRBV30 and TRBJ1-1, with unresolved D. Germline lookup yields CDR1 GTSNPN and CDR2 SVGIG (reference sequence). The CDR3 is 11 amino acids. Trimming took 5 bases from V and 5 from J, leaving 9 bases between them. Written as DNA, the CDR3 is TGTGCCTGGGGGTCGGAGACTGAAGCTTTCTTT. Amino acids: CAWGSETEAFF.